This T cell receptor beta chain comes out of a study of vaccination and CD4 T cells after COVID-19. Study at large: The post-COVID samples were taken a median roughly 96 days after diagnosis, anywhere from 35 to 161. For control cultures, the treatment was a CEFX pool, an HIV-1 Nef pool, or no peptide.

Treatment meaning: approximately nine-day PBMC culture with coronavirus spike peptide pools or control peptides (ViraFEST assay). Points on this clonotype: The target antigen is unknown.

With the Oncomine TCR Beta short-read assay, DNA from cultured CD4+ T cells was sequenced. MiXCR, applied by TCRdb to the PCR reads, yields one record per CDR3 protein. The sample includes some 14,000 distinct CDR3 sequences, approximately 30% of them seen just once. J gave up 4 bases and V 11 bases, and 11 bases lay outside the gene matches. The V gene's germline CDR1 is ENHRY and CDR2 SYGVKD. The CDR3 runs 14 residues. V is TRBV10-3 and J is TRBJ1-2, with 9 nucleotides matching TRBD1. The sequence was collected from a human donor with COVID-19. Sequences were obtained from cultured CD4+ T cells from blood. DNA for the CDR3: TGTGCCTCCCAATCGGACAGGGGACCCTATGGCTACACCTTC. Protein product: CASQSDRGPYGYTF.